The clone carrying this TCR beta chain has a handful of counts. The CDR3 has 16 residues. Germline V gene data show CDR1 as SGDLS and CDR2 as YYNGEE. The trim removed 3 bases at V and 3 bases at J, leaving 10 bases unmatched. TCRdb re-derived calls from the RT-PCR reads in MiXCR, one entry per CDR3 protein. Of approximately 170,000 distinct CDR3 sequences in the sample, roughly 12% are singletons; the top ten hold about 29%. The data belong to a study of response to subunit inactivated influenza vaccine. These data were also reused for a study on T cells expressing NK-cell markers. This second study notes: It was by 5'RACE template switching with UMIs that TCR beta cDNA was made. All TCR beta repertoires analysed originated from sorted CD3+CD56+NKG2C+, CD3+CD56+NKG2C- and CD3+CD56-NKG2C+ T cells. The dominant NKG2C+ clonotypes represented about 1.0-7.0% of CD8+ T cells in six donors.

The source was CD8+ T cells sorted from PBMCs, collected about 12 days after vaccination. This TCR derives from a man aged 45-60 years who received an inactivated influenza vaccine. V usage is TRBV9 and J usage is TRBJ2-5; TRBD2 matches 8 bases. In DNA, the CDR3 is TGTGCCAGCAGCGAAGGGAGAGGGGGACTAGAAGAGACCCAGTACTTC. Translating it yields CASSEGRGGLEETQYF.